The source of this T cell receptor (beta chain) is a study of T cell responses to AZD1222 COVID-19 vaccine. Study outcomes and limitations: Unmutated regions of variants are reportedly targeted by nearly half of spike-specific TCRs. White British donors predominated, females outnumbered males, and clonal diversity was possibly underestimated.

The CDR3 has 17 residues. After removal of 4 bases from V and 0 bases from J, the junction contained 6 bases not matched to a gene. Germline loops: CDR1 GTSNPN, CDR2 SVGIG (reference sequence). Generated by immunoSEQ multiplex PCR, the TCRdb table keeps only in-frame clones and is missing some. The sample contains over 130,000 clones, around 88% of which appear only once. Comment on this clone: Its antigen is not identified.

Material: peripheral blood, obtained on day 0 of AZD1222 vaccination. This chain connects TRBV30 to TRBJ2-1; 13 nucleotides agree with TRBD2. This clonotype was sampled from an adult in good health. In DNA form, the CDR3 reads TGTGCCTGGAAGCCGACTAGCGGGGGGAGCTCCTACAATGAGCAGTTCTTC. Translated: CAWKPTSGGSSYNEQFF.